Following are 7 T cell receptor beta chains from one sample sequenced in a study of regulatory T cells in long-lasting Graves disease. Indicated time point: newly diagnosed GD, antithyroid drugs for less than 3 months. The TCR library was prepared using RNA isolated from PBMCs. The TCR beta library used iRepertoire HTBI primers with Arm-PCR amplification of CDR3. TCRdb independently ran MiXCR on the multiplex PCR reads; one entry per CDR3 protein. The table lists some 250,000 distinct CDR3 sequences, about 17% of them singletons. This sample was also put to use in a study of T cells in Graves' hyperthyroidism and ophthalmopathy.

The specimen comprised peripheral blood mononuclear cells (PBMCs), sampled at new diagnosis, from a patient treated with antithyroid drugs. The source is a woman in her thirties with Graves disease.

This clonotype was found many times. The CDR3 DNA is TGCAGTGCTATACCAATCCCGGGACAGGGAGGTTGGGTCCATGAGCAGTTCTTC. Its protein is CSAIPIPGQGGWVHEQFF. The V call is TRBV20-1, the J call TRBJ2-1; 9 bases are shared with TRBD1. The ends lost 4 bases at V and 8 bases at J; junction bases unmatched: 21. The CDR3 totals 18 residues. Germline-derived CDR1 and CDR2 are DFQATT and SNEGSKA (reference sequence).

This clonotype has at least ten counts. The chain links TRBV20-1 to TRBJ1-4, with 9 bases lining up with TRBD1. CDR1 is DFQATT and CDR2 is SNEGSKA in the germline V gene (reference sequence). Unmatched junction bases numbered 3, after V lost 6 bases and J lost 4 bases. The CDR3 length is 13 residues. CDR3: CSALTGGNEKLFF. Written as DNA, the CDR3 is TGCAGTGCCTTGACAGGGGGTAATGAAAAACTGTTTTTT.

V and J are TRBV20-1 and TRBJ1-2; 11 nucleotides match TRBD1. J gave up 8 bases and V 3 bases, and 8 bases lay outside the gene matches. CDR3 size: 14 residues. Per germline, CDR1 DFQATT and CDR2 SNEGSKA (reference sequence). The CDR3 region is CSARTGTGGFGYTF. The CDR3 nucleotides read TGCAGTGCTAGGACCGGGACAGGGGGTTTCGGCTACACCTTC.

About this clonotype itself: A much larger clone lies a single base off, so this may be a read error. This rearrangement joins TRBV7-2 to TRBJ2-5, with 8 bases identical to TRBD2. There are 19 residues in the CDR3. CDR1 and CDR2 (germline): SGHTA, FQGNSA. The CDR3 reads CASSLDGLGLAGLQDTQYF. The CDR3 bases are TGTGCCAGCAGCTTAGATGGTTTAGGGCTAGCGGGCCTCCAAGATACCCAGTACTTC.

The V and J genes are TRBV6-9 and TRBJ1-1; D possibly corresponds to TRBD1 (6 bases). Germline values: CDR1 MNHGY, CDR2 SVAAGI. The CDR3 has 15 residues. V gave up 4 bases and J gave up 2 bases, with 14 bases separating them. The CDR3 nucleotides read TGTGCCAGCAGTTTTAACAAGGACAGTAACACTGAAGCTTTCTTT. Protein product: CASSFNKDSNTEAFF.

This clonotype has just one count. This chain uses TRBV7-3 with TRBJ2-7, with 7 bases matching TRBD2. Germline V gene lookup returns CDR1 SGHTA and CDR2 FQGTGA. The CDR3 totals 13 residues. V shed 2 bases, J shed 3 bases, and the junction held 1 base outside the gene matches. DNA for the CDR3: TGTGCCAGCAGCTTACAGCGGGGCTACGAGCAGTACTTC. Its translation is CASSLQRGYEQYF.

Regarding this clonotype: This could be a read error, since a much larger clone is one nucleotide away. The chain employs TRBV6-2 or TRBV6-3 and TRBJ1-2; 7 nucleotides match TRBD1. This CDR3 contains 13 residues. CDR1 is MNHEY, CDR2 SVGEGT, per germline. With V trimmed by 6 bases and J by 7 bases, 8 bases remained unmatched. CDR3 sequence reads: CASSDRVSAGYTF. The CDR3 bases are TGTGCCAGCAGCGACAGGGTCTCCGCTGGCTACACCTTC.